Described below is a single T cell receptor beta chain sequence and its context. Assay: immunoSEQ multiplex PCR; the TCRdb copy retains only in-frame clones and omits some. The data hold around 58,000 clones, with roughly nine tenths observed a single time. This entry belongs to a study of T cell changes during pregnancy in multiple sclerosis. Per the germline V gene, CDR1 is KGHSH and CDR2 is LQKENI. The V gene lost 0 bases and the J gene lost 4 bases, with 9 bases spanning the gap. CDR3 size: 15 residues. The chain is built from TRBV18 and TRBJ1-4; weak D call: TRBD1 (6 bases). The TCR originated in a female donor in good health, enrolled as a control in a pregnancy study. The specimen comprised CD4+ T cells from peripheral blood mononuclear cells, sampled after pregnancy. The CDR3 nucleotides are TGTGCCAGCTCACCACCCGGACAGCTTAATGAAAAACTGTTTTTT. It codes for CASSPPGQLNEKLFF.